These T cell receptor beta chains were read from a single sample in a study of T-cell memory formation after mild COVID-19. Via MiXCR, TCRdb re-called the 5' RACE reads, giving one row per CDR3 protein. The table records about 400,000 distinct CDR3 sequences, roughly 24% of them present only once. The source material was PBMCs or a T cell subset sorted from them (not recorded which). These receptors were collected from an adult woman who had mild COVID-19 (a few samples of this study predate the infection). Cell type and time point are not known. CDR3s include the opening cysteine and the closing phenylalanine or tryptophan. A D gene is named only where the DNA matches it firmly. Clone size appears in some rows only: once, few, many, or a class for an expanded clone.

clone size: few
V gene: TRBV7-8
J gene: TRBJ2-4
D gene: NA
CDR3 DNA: TGTGCCAGCAGCTTAGAGTATTCGGAGGGAAAACTAGCCAAAAACATTCAGTACTTC
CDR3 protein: CASSLEYSEGKLAKNIQYF

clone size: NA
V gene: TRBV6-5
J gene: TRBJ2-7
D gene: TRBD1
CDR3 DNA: TGTGCCAGCAGTTACGACAGGGTTCCAACCTACGAGCAGTACTTC
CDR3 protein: CASSYDRVPTYEQYF

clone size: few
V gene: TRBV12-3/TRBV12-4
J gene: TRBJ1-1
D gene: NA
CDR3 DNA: TGTGCCAGCAGTTTCGTTACAATCTCTCCGGGTGGAGCTTTCTTT
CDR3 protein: CASSFVTISPGGAFF

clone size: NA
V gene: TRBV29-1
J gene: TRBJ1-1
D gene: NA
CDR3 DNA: TGCAGCGTTGAAGGGGTATGGAACACTGAAGCTTTCTTT
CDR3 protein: CSVEGVWNTEAFF

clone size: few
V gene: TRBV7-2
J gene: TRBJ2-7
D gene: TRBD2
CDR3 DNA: TGTGCCAGCAGCTACGATAGCGGGAGCGCCTCCTACGAGCAGTACTTC
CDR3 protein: CASSYDSGSASYEQYF

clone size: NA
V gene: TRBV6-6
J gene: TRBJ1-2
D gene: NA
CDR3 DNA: TGTGCCAGCAGTTATGAACAGGTCGACATGTACACCTTC
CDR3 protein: CASSYEQVDMYTF

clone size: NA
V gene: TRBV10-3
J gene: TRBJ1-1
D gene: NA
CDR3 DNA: TGTGCCATCAGTGAGGGTCCCTCGAACACTGAAGCTTTCTTT
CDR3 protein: CAISEGPSNTEAFF

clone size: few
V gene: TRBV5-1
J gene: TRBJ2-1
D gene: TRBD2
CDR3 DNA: TGCGCCAGCAGCTTAAGGGTGGGAGGGCCTTCCAATGAGCAGTTCTTC
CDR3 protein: CASSLRVGGPSNEQFF

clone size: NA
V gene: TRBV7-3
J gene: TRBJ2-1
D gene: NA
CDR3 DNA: TGTGCCAGCAGCTTAATTTTTGGAAGCTCCTACAATGAGCAGTTCTTC
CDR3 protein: CASSLIFGSSYNEQFF

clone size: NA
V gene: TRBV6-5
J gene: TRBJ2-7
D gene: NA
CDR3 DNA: TGTGCCAGCAGTTACTCGCTGAGGGGGTCCTACGAGCAGTACTTC
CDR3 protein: CASSYSLRGSYEQYF

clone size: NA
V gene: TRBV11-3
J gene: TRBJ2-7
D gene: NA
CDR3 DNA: TGTGCCAGCAGCTTAGCGGAGGCTTCCTACGAGCAGTACTTC
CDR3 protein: CASSLAEASYEQYF

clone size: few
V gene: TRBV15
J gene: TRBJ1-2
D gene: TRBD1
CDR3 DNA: TGTGCCACCAGCAGAGATGACCAGGGGGCGCATGGCTACACCTTC
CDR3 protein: CATSRDDQGAHGYTF

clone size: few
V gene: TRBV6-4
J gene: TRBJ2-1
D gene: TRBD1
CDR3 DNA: TGTGCCAGCAGCCAAAGCCCGGGACAGGGCGTAGGACAGCAGTTCTTC
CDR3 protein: CASSQSPGQGVGQQFF

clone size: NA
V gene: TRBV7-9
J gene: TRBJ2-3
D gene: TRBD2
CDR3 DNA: TGTGCCAGCAGCTTACGTCCGGGACTAGCGGGAGCAGATACGCAGTATTTT
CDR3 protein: CASSLRPGLAGADTQYF

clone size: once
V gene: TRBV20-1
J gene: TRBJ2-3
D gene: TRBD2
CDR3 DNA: TGCAGTGCTAGAGCGGTGGTGGGGGCGGGGGGGCCCCCAGATACGCAGTATTTT
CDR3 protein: CSARAVVGAGGPPDTQYF

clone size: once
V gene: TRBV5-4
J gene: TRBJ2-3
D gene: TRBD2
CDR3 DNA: TGTGCCAGCATGCCGCGGGAGGAAGATACGCAGTATTTT
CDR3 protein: CASMPREEDTQYF

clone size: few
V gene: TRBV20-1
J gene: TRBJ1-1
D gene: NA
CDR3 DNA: TGCAGTGCTAGAGATTGGCAGGGTAAAACAAGGGGCACTGAAGCTTTCTTT
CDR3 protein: CSARDWQGKTRGTEAFF

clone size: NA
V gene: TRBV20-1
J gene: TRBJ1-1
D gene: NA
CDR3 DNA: TGCAGTGCTAGAGATTTCAGTCTGAACACTGAAGCTTTCTTT
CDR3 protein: CSARDFSLNTEAFF

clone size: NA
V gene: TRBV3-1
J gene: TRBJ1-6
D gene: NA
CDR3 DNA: TGTGCCAGCAGCCAAGACGGGACGGCGGGGGGTTCACCCCTCCACTTT
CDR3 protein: CASSQDGTAGGSPLHF

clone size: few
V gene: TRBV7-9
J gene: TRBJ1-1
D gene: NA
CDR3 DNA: TGTGCCAGCAGCTTGGGACAATTAACTTTCTTT
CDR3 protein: CASSLGQLTFF

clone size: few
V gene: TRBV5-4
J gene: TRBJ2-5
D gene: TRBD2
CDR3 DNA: TGTGCCAGCAGCTCCCAGGGACTAGCGGGGGGGCAGGTTGTAGAGACCCAGTACTTC
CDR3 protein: CASSSQGLAGGQVVETQYF

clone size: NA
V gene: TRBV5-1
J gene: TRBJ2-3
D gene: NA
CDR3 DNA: TGCGCCAGCAGCTTGGATTATCCAGGGTCGGTCACAGATACGCAGTATTTT
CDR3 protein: CASSLDYPGSVTDTQYF

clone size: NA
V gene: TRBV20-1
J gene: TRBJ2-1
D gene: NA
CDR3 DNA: TGCAGTGCTAGGAAGGACAGCCTAGACAATGAGCAGTTCTTC
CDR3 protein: CSARKDSLDNEQFF

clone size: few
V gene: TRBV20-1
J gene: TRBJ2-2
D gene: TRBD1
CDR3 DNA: TGCAGTGCTGCGGACAGGGGCAAGACCGGGGAGCTGTTTTTT
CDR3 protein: CSAADRGKTGELFF

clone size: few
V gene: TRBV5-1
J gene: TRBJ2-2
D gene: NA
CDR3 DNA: TGCGCCAGCAGCTTGGGGTCATACGTGACCTGGTACGACACCGGGGAGCTGTTTTTT
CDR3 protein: CASSLGSYVTWYDTGELFF

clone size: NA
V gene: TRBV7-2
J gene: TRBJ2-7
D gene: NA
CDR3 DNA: TGTGCCAGCAGCTTAGATGGCGGGGATCTCGAGCAGTACTTC
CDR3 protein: CASSLDGGDLEQYF

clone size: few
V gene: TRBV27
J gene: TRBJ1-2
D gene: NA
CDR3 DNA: TGTGCCAGCAGTCTCAACTGGGGAGTGGAGGCTCCGGTAGTCTTC
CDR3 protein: CASSLNWGVEAPVVF

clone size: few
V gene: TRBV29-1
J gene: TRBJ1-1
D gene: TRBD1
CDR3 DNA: TGCAGCGTTGAAGTCTCGGGACAGGGCTACACTGAAGCTTTCTTT
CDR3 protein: CSVEVSGQGYTEAFF

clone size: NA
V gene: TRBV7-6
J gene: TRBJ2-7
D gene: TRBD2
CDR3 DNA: TGTGCCAGCAGCGCAGGGACTAGCGGCGAGCAGTACTTC
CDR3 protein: CASSAGTSGEQYF

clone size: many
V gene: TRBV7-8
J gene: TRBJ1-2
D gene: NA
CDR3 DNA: TGTGCCAGCAGCTTAGGCCGGGGGAACTATGGCTACACCTTC
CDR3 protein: CASSLGRGNYGYTF

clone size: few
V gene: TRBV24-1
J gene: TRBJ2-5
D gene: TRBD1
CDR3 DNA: TGTGCCACCAGTGAATTCTTTAAGGACAGGGCCGGCGGAGAGACCCAGTACTTC
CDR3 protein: CATSEFFKDRAGGETQYF

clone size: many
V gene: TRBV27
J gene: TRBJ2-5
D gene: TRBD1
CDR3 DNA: TGTGCCAGCAGTTCCGCCCCGGACAGGGTGGGGGCCCAGTACTTC
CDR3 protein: CASSSAPDRVGAQYF

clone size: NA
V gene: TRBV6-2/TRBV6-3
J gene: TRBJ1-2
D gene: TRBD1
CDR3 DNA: TGTGCCAGCACCGACAGGGAGAACTATGGCTACACCTTC
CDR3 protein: CASTDRENYGYTF

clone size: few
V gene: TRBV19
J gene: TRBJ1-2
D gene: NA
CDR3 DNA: TGTGCCAGTAGTATCGGTGTTTTGAACTATGGCTACACCTTC
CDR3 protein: CASSIGVLNYGYTF

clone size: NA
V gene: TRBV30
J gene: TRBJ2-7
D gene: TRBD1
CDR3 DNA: TGTGCCTGGATGGGACAGGATCTTAGAGAGCAGTACTTC
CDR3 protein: CAWMGQDLREQYF

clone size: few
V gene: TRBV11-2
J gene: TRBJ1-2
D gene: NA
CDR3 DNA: TGTGCCAGCAGCTCTATTTACTATGGCTACACCTTC
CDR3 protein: CASSSIYYGYTF

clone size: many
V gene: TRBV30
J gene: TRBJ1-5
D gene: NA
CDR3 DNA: TGTGCCTGGAGCGGGGATGCGGGCAATCAGCCCCAGCATTTT
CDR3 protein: CAWSGDAGNQPQHF

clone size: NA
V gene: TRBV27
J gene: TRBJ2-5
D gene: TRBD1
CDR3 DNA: TGTGCCAGCAGAACAGGTCCGTCACAGGGGCGAGAGACCCAGTACTTC
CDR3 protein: CASRTGPSQGRETQYF

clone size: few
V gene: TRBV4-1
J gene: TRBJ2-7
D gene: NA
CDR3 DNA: TGCGCCAGCAGCCCCCGACAGGAATACGAGCAGTACTTC
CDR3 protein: CASSPRQEYEQYF

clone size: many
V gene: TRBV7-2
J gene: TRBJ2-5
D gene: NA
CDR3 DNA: TGTGCCAGCGACGGGAGCATAGGAGAGACCCAGTACTTC
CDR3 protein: CASDGSIGETQYF

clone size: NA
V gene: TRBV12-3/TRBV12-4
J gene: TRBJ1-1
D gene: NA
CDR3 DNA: TGTGCCAGCAGTTTGGCCAGGACCCTCGAAGCTTTCTTT
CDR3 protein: CASSLARTLEAFF

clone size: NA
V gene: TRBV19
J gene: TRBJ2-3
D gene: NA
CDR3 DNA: TGTGCCAGTAGCCGTGGACAGCTTAGCACAGATACGCAGTATTTT
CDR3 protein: CASSRGQLSTDTQYF

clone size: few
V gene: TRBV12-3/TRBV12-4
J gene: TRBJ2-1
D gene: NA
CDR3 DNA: TGTGCCAGCAGTTTTGGGGGGGCGGCCCACAATGAGCAGTTCTTC
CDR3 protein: CASSFGGAAHNEQFF

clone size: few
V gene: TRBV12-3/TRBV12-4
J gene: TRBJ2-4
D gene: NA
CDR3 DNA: TGTGCCAGCAGTTTGTCGGGGCCGGGGGCCAAAAACATTCAGTACTTC
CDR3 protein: CASSLSGPGAKNIQYF

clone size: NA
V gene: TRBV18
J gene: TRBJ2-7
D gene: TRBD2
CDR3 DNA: TGTGCCAGCTCACCCCCAGGACTAGCGGGAGGGGTGTTGCACGAGCAGTACTTC
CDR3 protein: CASSPPGLAGGVLHEQYF

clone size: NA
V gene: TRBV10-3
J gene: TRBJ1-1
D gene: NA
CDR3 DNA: TGTGCCATCAGGGGGGGTATGAACACTGAAGCTTTCTTT
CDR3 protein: CAIRGGMNTEAFF

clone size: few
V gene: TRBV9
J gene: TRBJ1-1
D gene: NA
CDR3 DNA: TGTGCCAGCAGCAGCCGGGACTCCTTGAACACTGAAGCTTTCTTT
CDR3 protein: CASSSRDSLNTEAFF

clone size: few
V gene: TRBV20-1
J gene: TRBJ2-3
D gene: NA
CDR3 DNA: TGCAGTGCCCATCGCCCCTCCGAACCTAGCACAGATACGCAGTATTTT
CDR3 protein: CSAHRPSEPSTDTQYF

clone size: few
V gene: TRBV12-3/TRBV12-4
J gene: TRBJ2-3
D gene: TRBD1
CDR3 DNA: TGTGCCAGCAGGCCAGGGACAGGGAGCAACACAGATACGCAGTATTTT
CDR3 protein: CASRPGTGSNTDTQYF

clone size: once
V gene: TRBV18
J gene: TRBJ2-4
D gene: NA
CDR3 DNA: TGTGCCAGCCCGAGGTCGGGGCCAGTAGCCAAAAACATTCAGTACTTC
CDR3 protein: CASPRSGPVAKNIQYF

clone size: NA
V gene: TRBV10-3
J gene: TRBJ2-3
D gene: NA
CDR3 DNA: TGTGCCATCAGTGAGTCTCTAGGGAGCGCAGATACGCAGTATTTT
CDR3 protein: CAISESLGSADTQYF

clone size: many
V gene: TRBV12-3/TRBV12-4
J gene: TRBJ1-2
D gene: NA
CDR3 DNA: TGTGCCAGCAGTTTCTCGGACCGCCCTAACTATGGCTACACCTTC
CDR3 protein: CASSFSDRPNYGYTF

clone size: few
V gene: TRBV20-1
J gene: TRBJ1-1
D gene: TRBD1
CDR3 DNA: TGCAGTGCTAGTTCGGGGACAGGGGAACTGAGCACTGAAGCTTTCTTT
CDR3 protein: CSASSGTGELSTEAFF

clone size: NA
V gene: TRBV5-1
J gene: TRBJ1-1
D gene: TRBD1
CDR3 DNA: TGCGCCAGCAGAGTAGACAGGGGTGGCACTTTCTTT
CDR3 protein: CASRVDRGGTFF

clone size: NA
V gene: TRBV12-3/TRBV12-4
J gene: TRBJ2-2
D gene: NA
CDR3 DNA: TGTGCCAGCAGACCCCTGAGGGGAGAGCTTGTCGGGGAGCTGTTTTTT
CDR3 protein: CASRPLRGELVGELFF